The 22 T cell receptor beta chains presented below share a single source sample, sequenced in a study of human CD8 memory T cell subsets. Making the TCR beta libraries relied on UMI-labeled 5' RACE. No DNA is given; TCRdb re-called the 5' RACE reads and lists each CDR3 protein once. This sample's table has roughly 6,200 distinct CDR3 sequences. The sequenced sample consisted of CD8+ effector memory T cells (TEM) sorted from PBMCs. Specified subset: effector memory CD8 T cells, CCR7- CD45RO+ CD95+. Every receptor here comes from a human donor in good health.

The CDR3 is CSARAADSYNEQFF. The chain uses TRBV20-1 and TRBJ2-1. Per the germline V gene, CDR1 is DFQATT and CDR2 is SNEGSKA (reference sequence). The CDR3 length is 14 residues.

The chain is built from TRBV12-3 or TRBV12-4 and TRBJ2-1; checking the TCRdb D call of TRBD1 is not possible without DNA. The CDR3 totals 15 residues. CDR3 protein: CASTTGTGNYNEQFF.

The J gene is TRBJ2-5, the V gene TRBV18; without DNA, the TCRdb call of TRBD2 cannot be checked. The CDR3 covers 13 residues. Germline V gene data show CDR1 as KGHSH and CDR2 as LQKENI. The chain's CDR3 is CASSSKFPGLQNF.

The chain uses TRBV2 and TRBJ2-7; TCRdb indicates TRBD2, and absent DNA this call remains unverified. CDR3 length equals 18 residues. Germline loops: CDR1 SNHLY, CDR2 FYNNEI. Here the CDR3 reads CASSETRVAGAPQYEQYF.

Frequency places this clonotype as hyperexpanded. The chain employs TRBV12-3 or TRBV12-4 and TRBJ2-3; TCRdb's D call of TRBD2 is untestable without DNA. There are 15 residues in the CDR3. The CDR3 region is CASSSWRGSPDTQYF.

The V gene is TRBV19, the J gene TRBJ2-1; with no DNA, the TCRdb D assignment of TRBD2 cannot be verified. CDR1 is LNHDA, CDR2 SQIVND, per germline (reference sequence). The CDR3 spans 17 residues. CDR3 loop: CASSWTSGTSSYNEQFF.

The CDR3 sequence: CASSLAPMVDEQFF. V gene TRBV27 combines with J gene TRBJ2-1. Looked up from germline, CDR1 is MNHEY and CDR2 is SMNVEV (reference sequence). The length of the CDR3 is 14 residues.

This sequence joins TRBV7-9 and TRBJ1-1. The CDR3 length is 14 residues. Looked up from germline, CDR1 is SEHNR and CDR2 is FQNEAQ (reference sequence). CDR3 residues: CASSLGGLSTEAFF.

The gene calls are TRBV27 and TRBJ2-7. The CDR3 totals 16 residues. CDR1 is MNHEY, CDR2 SMNVEV, per germline (reference sequence). CDR3 region: CASSLSSGERSYEQYF.

This chain uses TRBV7-9 with TRBJ2-7; TCRdb proposes TRBD2, but this gene call is untestable without DNA. The CDR3 runs 15 residues. Germline V gives CDR1 SEHNR, CDR2 FQNEAQ (reference sequence). The CDR3 loop is CASSNPHWRVYEQYF.

This sequence joins TRBV28 and TRBJ1-5. CDR1 is MDHEN and CDR2 is SYDVKM in the germline V gene. The CDR3 consists of 17 residues. The chain's CDR3 is CASRSPREGRAGQPQHF.

This clonotype counts as medium-sized by frequency. This sequence joins TRBV5-4 and TRBJ2-5; TCRdb reports TRBD1, a call that lacks DNA to check it against. The germline V gene has CDR1 SGHNT and CDR2 YYREEE (reference sequence). The CDR3 covers 14 residues. CDR3 sequence: CASSLSGTDGTQYF.

The chain recombines TRBV24-1 with TRBJ2-5. The germline CDR1 and CDR2 sequences are KGHDR and SFDVKD. The length of the CDR3 is 14 residues. The CDR3 region is CATGELSPQETQYF.

This chain connects TRBV7-9 to TRBJ2-2. This CDR3 is built from 17 residues. In germline, CDR1 is SEHNR, CDR2 FQNEAQ (reference sequence). CDR3 sequence: CASSAHGSIANTGELFF.

This chain connects TRBV13 to TRBJ1-2; TCRdb names TRBD1, which stays unverified in the absence of DNA. CDR1 PRHDT and CDR2 FYEKMQ come from the germline V gene (reference sequence). The CDR3 sequence is 14 residues long. CDR3 sequence: CASSLGQGAAGYTF.

This sequence joins TRBV5-6 and TRBJ2-7; TCRdb lists TRBD2, though no DNA is available to test this call. The CDR3 length is 16 residues. CDR1 is SGHDT and CDR2 is YYEEEE in the germline V gene. The CDR3 region is CASSTGLGFSSYEQYF.

The chain uses TRBV2 and TRBJ1-1; TCRdb gives TRBD1 as the D gene, but with no DNA this cannot be confirmed. This CDR3 is built from 16 residues. Germline loops: CDR1 SNHLY, CDR2 FYNNEI. This CDR3 reads CASKHSSGSWNTEAFF.

The chain uses TRBV28 and TRBJ2-2; TCRdb calls TRBD1, which cannot be checked without DNA. In germline, CDR1 is MDHEN, CDR2 SYDVKM. The CDR3 sequence is 15 residues long. CDR3 sequence reads: CASSLTGQGVRELFF.

This chain uses TRBV28 with TRBJ2-2; with no DNA, the TCRdb D assignment of TRBD1 cannot be verified. The CDR3 is 15 residues long. Per germline, CDR1 MDHEN and CDR2 SYDVKM. CDR3 protein: CASSFGGRDTGELFF.

This chain connects TRBV20-1 to TRBJ1-4; TCRdb gives TRBD1 as the D gene, but with no DNA this cannot be confirmed. The CDR3 is 15 amino acids. The V gene's germline CDR1 is DFQATT and CDR2 SNEGSKA (reference sequence). CDR3 region: CSARNLDSPNEKLFF.

V usage is TRBV28 and J usage is TRBJ2-2; TCRdb reports TRBD1, a call that lacks DNA to check it against. Germline CDR1 reads MDHEN; CDR2 reads SYDVKM. The CDR3 runs 16 residues. This CDR3 reads CASSLRDPANTGELLF. Together with reference TRBV28 and TRBJ2-2, the CDR3 gives the full variable domain: DVKVTQSSRYLVKRTGEKVFLECVQDMDHENMFWYRQDPGLGLRLIYFSYDVKMKEKGDIPEGYSVSREKKERFSLILESASTNQTSMYLCASSLRDPANTGELLFGEGSRLTVL.

The chain couples TRBV10-3 to TRBJ2-3. CDR3 size: 15 residues. CDR1 is ENHRY, CDR2 SYGVKD, per germline. The CDR3 loop is CAISDTDPSTDTQYF.